These 9 T cell receptor beta chains came from one sample sequenced in a study of blood T cell repertoires in COVID-19. This table comes from immunoSEQ multiplex PCR, and its TCRdb copy is limited to in-frame clones, with some not included. This table has some 83,000 clones, roughly 82% appearing once. Material: peripheral blood. The receptors were gathered from a man aged 50-60 years with acute or convalescent COVID-19.

Notes on this clone: Its ends do not fully match the called genes, so a read error is possible. The J gene is TRBJ2-7, the V gene TRBV28, with D maybe TRBD1 (6 bases). The length of the CDR3 is 14 residues. Germline V CDR1 and CDR2: MDHEN, SYDVKM. For the CDR3, the DNA is TGTGCCAGCAGTTTAGCCCCCCGGACAGACCTACAGGACTTC. Amino acid sequence: CASSLAPRTDLQDF.

The V call is TRBV6-5, the J call TRBJ1-2; TRBD1 aligns across 9 bases. The V gene's germline CDR1 is MNHEY and CDR2 SVGAGI. V lost 5 bases to trimming and J lost 8 bases; unmatched junction nucleotides: 9. CDR3 length: 14 residues. DNA for the CDR3: TGTGCCAGCAGTACTGAACAGGGGGCACGAGGCTACACCTTC. This sequence encodes CASSTEQGARGYTF.

V is TRBV12-3 or TRBV12-4 and J is TRBJ1-3; no firm D call. V was shortened by 3 bases and J by 15 bases, with 15 bases between the two germline ends. The CDR3 is made up of 12 amino acids. CDR3 bases: TGTGCCAGCAGTTTTCCGGAGGCGCGCCGATATTTT. Translating it yields CASSFPEARRYF.

J is TRBJ1-1 and V is TRBV6-6; D gene ambiguous. Trimming took 7 bases from V and 1 from J, leaving 13 bases between them. In germline, CDR1 is MNHNY, CDR2 SVGAGI (reference sequence). CDR3 length: 14 amino acids. Written as DNA, the CDR3 is TGTGCCAGCACTAGACTACAGAAGAACACTGAAGCTTTCTTT. Translated: CASTRLQKNTEAFF.

The V gene is TRBV28, the J gene TRBJ2-6; weak D call: TRBD2 (6 bases). Trimming cost V 5 bases and J 1 base, with 24 bases left between them. The germline CDR1 and CDR2 sequences are MDHEN and SYDVKM. The CDR3 length is 20 residues. The CDR3 coding sequence is TGTGCCAGCAGTGTACCCCGGGCCCGGGAGAGATATTCTGGGGCCAACGTCCTGACTTTC. Its translation: CASSVPRARERYSGANVLTF.

The table lists this clone with a few counts. The CDR3 DNA reads TGCGCCAGCAGCTCCGGGGCCGGAGGGGTTGAGCAGTTCTTC. Amino acids: CASSSGAGGVEQFF. The V call is TRBV5-1, the J call TRBJ2-1; a weak D match, TRBD2 (6 bases). Trimming pared 3 bases from V and 9 bases from J, leaving 16 bases between. In germline, CDR1 is SGHRS, CDR2 YFSETQ. The CDR3 totals 14 residues. Filled out from reference TRBV5-1 and TRBJ2-1, the complete variable domain reads KAGVTQTPRYLIKTRGQQVTLSCSPISGHRSVSWYQQTPGQGLQFLFEYFSETQRNKGNFPGRFSGRQFSNSRSEMNVSTLELGDSALYLCASSSGAGGVEQFFGPGTRLTVL.

This clone has a handful of counts. The rearrangement links TRBV10-3 to TRBJ2-5; no definite D call. The CDR3 totals 9 residues. Trimming removed 9 bases from V and 5 bases from J, with 4 bases in between. CDR1 is ENHRY and CDR2 is SYGVKD in the germline V gene. In DNA form, the CDR3 reads TGTGCCATTCGGGAGACCCAGTACTTC. Its translation is CAIRETQYF.

The chain has TRBV19 and TRBJ2-1, with TRBD1 identical over 7 bases. Germline V lookup: CDR1 LNHDA, CDR2 SQIVND (reference sequence). This CDR3 has 15 residues. V lost 6 bases, J lost 4 bases, and 9 bases stayed unmatched. The CDR3 region has the DNA TGTGCCAGTAGCTCAACCGGGACAGAATACAATGAGCAGTTCTTC. This sequence encodes CASSSTGTEYNEQFF.

This clone was seen repeatedly, ten times or more. CDR3 residues: CSVEMGSGSSEQYF. CDR3 coding DNA: TGCAGCGTTGAAATGGGGAGTGGGTCGAGCGAGCAGTACTTC. The chain carries TRBV29-1 and TRBJ2-7; D is possibly TRBD2 (5 bases). Germline assignment: CDR1 SQVTM and CDR2 ANQGSEA. The CDR3 runs to 14 residues. Trimming removed 2 bases from V and 6 bases from J, with 17 bases in between.